The source of this T cell receptor beta chain is a study of vaccination effects on CD4 cells after COVID-19 (dated by TCRdb to between 2021 and 2023). With respect to the entire study: Two doses of either the BNT162b2 or the mRNA-1273 mRNA SARS-CoV-2 vaccine were administered to participants. The study compared SARS-CoV-2 spike-specific CD4+ TCR repertoires before and after mRNA vaccination in COVID-19 convalescent patients and infection-naive vaccine recipients. A total of approximately 9 COVID-19 convalescent patients and a few SARS-CoV-2-naive healthy vaccine recipients were included in the full study. Cultures from other donors in the study were sequenced with the Oncomine TCR Beta short-read assay on an Illumina iSeq 100. Results and caveats for the whole study, not just this receptor: Only a small number of convalescent patients were included, and no early post-infection timepoints were available, which limited the study. In healthy vaccine recipients, vaccine-induced clones were almost all SARS-CoV-2 mono-reactive, with only 1 of 255 cross-reactive with common cold coronaviruses. Marked clonal contraction was observed in both infection-induced and vaccine-induced clones at late post-vaccination timepoints, consistent with waning T cell responses.

Counted from cysteine to phenylalanine, this CDR3 has 13 amino acids. Here the CDR3 DNA is all that survives: 39 bases in frame from base 1. The CDR1 and CDR2 encoded by the germline V gene (reference sequence) are LNHDA and SQIVND. Trimming removed 7 bases from V and 0 bases from J, leaving 9 bases between the germline ends. Comments on this clone: The specificity of this receptor is unknown. Nothing much larger sits one base from this clone, and base qualities are not available.

The library came from the immunoSEQ multiplex PCR assay. DNA from the cultured, isolated CD4+ T cells was subjected to TCR beta CDR3 sequencing. Processing in the source paper ran as follows. The analysis removed non-productive TCR sequences, trimmed reads to the CDR3 region, and retained only CDR3s that were 7 or more amino acids long. The MANAFEST web app was used to pick out antigen-specific clonotypes by comparing their expansion in peptide wells with that in reference cultures. To be called positive, a clone needed expansion at FDR<0.05 compared with the reference and with all other wells, an odds ratio greater than 5, and a frequency greater than 0.1% in two replicate wells. Cross-reactive clonotypes were defined as significantly expanded in SARS-CoV-2 spike wells and in at least one common cold coronavirus spike condition. CDR3 similarity was assessed by Levenshtein distance using the stringdist R package, and unrooted trees were constructed with ape in R 3.6.1. TCRdb retrieved this table from immuneACCESS and kept in-frame rearrangements only. Not all clones are present; in checked studies, unresolved V genes account for under half, and no reason is known for the remainder. The V and J calls and clone size were taken over from that table, and D and trimming were inferred from the DNA. The sample records roughly 63,000 clones, over 70% of which are singletons. The top ten clonotypes cover around 3.8% of the sample.

In the ViraFEST assay, PBMC were stimulated with viral peptide pools, and antigen-specific CD4+ T cell clonotypes were then identified by expansion using TCR sequencing. After approximately eleven days of culture, CD4+ T cells were isolated with the EasySep CD4+ T cell isolation kit. The absence of prior SARS-CoV-2 infection in healthy vaccine recipients was confirmed by negative nucleocapsid antibodies before and after vaccination. Some 2 million PBMC per well were cultured in IMDM with about 5% human AB serum, 10 IU/ml IL-2 and gentamicin, plus 10 ug/ml peptides. Half of the culture medium was replaced with fresh IL-2-containing medium on days 3 and 7. Each peptide stimulation condition was cultured in triplicate wells unless otherwise noted. Using Ficoll-Paque Plus gradient centrifugation, PBMC were separated from whole blood and then either used fresh or cryopreserved at -140C. The overlapping peptide pools covered the spike proteins of SARS-CoV-2 and of the common cold coronaviruses HCoV-NL63, HCoV-OC43 and HCoV-229E. The QIAamp micro DNA kit was used to extract genomic DNA from the cultured CD4+ T cells.

The origin of this receptor is a human donor who received a COVID-19 vaccine. Sequences were derived from CD4+ T cells from PBMCs cultured with HCoV-OC43 spike peptides, sampled before COVID-19 vaccination. Reading the label with the study, this specimen's cell subset or site is: HCoV-OC43 spike overlapping peptide pool stimulation. This receptor chain uses TRBV19 and TRBJ1-1; there is no confident call for the D gene. Here the CDR3 is given as CASTVTMNTEAFF. The sequence in DNA is TGTGCCAGTACGGTAACAATGAACACTGAAGCTTTCTTT.